These T cell receptor beta chains were read from a single sample in a study of response to subunit inactivated influenza vaccine. Via MiXCR, TCRdb re-called the RT-PCR reads, giving one row per CDR3 protein. This table has approximately 680,000 distinct CDR3 sequences, around a sixth appearing once. Sequenced here: PBMCs from blood, sampled approximately 12 days after vaccination. The receptors stem from a man aged 50-59 years who received an inactivated influenza vaccine. Each CDR3 is given with its conserved first and last residue. A D gene is named only where the DNA matches it firmly. A clone size is listed for some rows: how often the clone was seen (once, few, many), or a class if it is expanded.

d_call | j_call | clone_size | v_call | cdr3_nt | cdr3_aa
TRBD2 | TRBJ2-2 | - | TRBV24-1 | TGTGCCAGCAGTGAATCACTAGCGGGGGGGTATTGGTCCTTCGGGGAGCTGTTTTTT | CASSESLAGGYWSFGELFF
- | TRBJ2-3 | few | TRBV29-1 | TGCAGCGTTGAAGATTCTTACTCCGGGTTCTCCAGGGGGTATTTT | CSVEDSYSGFSRGYF
TRBD1 | TRBJ2-1 | few | TRBV7-3 | TGTGCCAGCAGCTCCCTGACAGGGAGCTCCTACAATGAGCAGTTCTTC | CASSSLTGSSYNEQFF
- | TRBJ2-1 | few | TRBV20-1 | TGCAGTGCTAGATCCCCGCTTGGAGGCACTGAGCAGTTCTTC | CSARSPLGGTEQFF
- | TRBJ2-1 | once | TRBV2 | TGTGCCAGCGCCTTCCTGACGGGTCTCTACAATGAGCAGTTCTTC | CASAFLTGLYNEQFF
- | TRBJ2-5 | few | TRBV6-1 | TGTGCCAGCAGTGAAGTTCCCCGGGAGACCCAGTACTTC | CASSEVPRETQYF
TRBD1 | TRBJ2-7 | many | TRBV4-1 | TGCGCCAGCAGCTCTTCACCGACAGGGTTCTACGAGCAGTACTTC | CASSSSPTGFYEQYF
TRBD2 | TRBJ2-5 | - | TRBV5-1 | TGCGCCAGCAGCTTGGCTGTAGCGGGAGTTTTAAGGCAAGAGACCCAGTACTTC | CASSLAVAGVLRQETQYF
TRBD1 | TRBJ2-1 | - | TRBV5-1 | TGCGCCAGCAGCTTGGGGGGACAGAACTACAATGAGCAGTTCTTC | CASSLGGQNYNEQFF
- | TRBJ2-2 | many | TRBV4-3 | TGCGCCAGCAGCCAAGATACTGCTCGGGGGTATGAGCTGTTTTTT | CASSQDTARGYELFF
- | TRBJ1-5 | few | TRBV12-3/TRBV12-4 | TGTGCCAGCAGTGGGGGGCTCAATCAGCCCCAGCATTTT | CASSGGLNQPQHF
- | TRBJ2-7 | few | TRBV20-1 | TGCAGTGCTAGAGATAGGGTGCAGGGGAGAGACGAGCAGTACTTC | CSARDRVQGRDEQYF
TRBD2 | TRBJ2-1 | - | TRBV20-1 | TGCAGTGCTCGACTAGCGGGCGCCCAGCAGTTCTTC | CSARLAGAQQFF
TRBD1 | TRBJ1-6 | few | TRBV20-1 | TGCAGTGCTAGTATGATGCTGGGACAGGGGACTTCACCCCTCCACTTT | CSASMMLGQGTSPLHF
TRBD2 | TRBJ2-5 | few | TRBV12-5 | TGTGCTAGTGGTTTGGGTACAGCGGGAGCGGAGACCCAGTACTTC | CASGLGTAGAETQYF
- | TRBJ1-5 | - | TRBV20-1 | TGCAGTGCTAGAGAGGGGGGACGGAGCAATCAGCCCCAGCATTTT | CSAREGGRSNQPQHF
TRBD1 | TRBJ1-4 | - | TRBV6-1 | TGTGCCAGCAGTGTTTCAGTAGGACAGGGGGTTACTAATGAAAAACTGTTTTTT | CASSVSVGQGVTNEKLFF
- | TRBJ2-4 | many | TRBV19 | TGTGCCAGTAGTCTTTTTTTTGGTTGGGGGCGCGACAAAAACATTCAGTACTTC | CASSLFFGWGRDKNIQYF
TRBD1 | TRBJ2-2 | - | TRBV5-1 | TGCGCCAGCAGCCCGCCGAGGACAGGGGCGGCCGGGGAGCTGTTTTTT | CASSPPRTGAAGELFF
- | TRBJ2-1 | - | TRBV5-5 | TGTGCCAGCAGCTTGAATCCAGGGGACTACAATGAGCAGTTCTTC | CASSLNPGDYNEQFF
TRBD2 | TRBJ2-3 | - | TRBV28 | TGTGCCAGCAGTGTAGCGGGAGGGTATTTAGAGACGCAGTATTTT | CASSVAGGYLETQYF
TRBD2 | TRBJ2-1 | few | TRBV20-1 | TGCAGTGCTAGATCTAGCGGAATCCTGAATGAGCAGTTCTTC | CSARSSGILNEQFF
- | TRBJ1-1 | - | TRBV30 | TGTGCCTGGAGTGTACAAGCGAACACTGAAGCTTTCTTT | CAWSVQANTEAFF
- | TRBJ2-5 | - | TRBV7-2 | TGTGCCAGCAGCTCCTACAAATTGACGGCTATGGCGGCCCAGTACTTC | CASSSYKLTAMAAQYF
- | TRBJ2-5 | - | TRBV5-1 | TGCGCCAGCAGCTTGGAGGCCAGCGAGACCCAGTACTTC | CASSLEASETQYF
- | TRBJ2-1 | - | TRBV7-8 | TGTGCCAGCAGCTTAGTTTTATCCTACAATGAGCAGTTCTTC | CASSLVLSYNEQFF
- | TRBJ2-1 | few | TRBV28 | TGTGCCAGCAGTTTTGGTAGCAGAAGCTCCTACAATGAGCAGTTCTTC | CASSFGSRSSYNEQFF
TRBD2 | TRBJ2-1 | - | TRBV29-1 | TGCAGCGTTGCTGGGACTAGCGGGATGTCCTACAATGAGCAGTTCTTC | CSVAGTSGMSYNEQFF
- | TRBJ1-1 | few | TRBV29-1 | TGCAGCACCGGAAAAGGTGGGGTGAACACTGAAGCTTTCTTT | CSTGKGGVNTEAFF
TRBD1 | TRBJ2-3 | - | TRBV7-2 | TGTGCCAGCAGCCGCCGCGCAGGGACAGGGGTAACAGATACGCAGTATTTT | CASSRRAGTGVTDTQYF
- | TRBJ2-3 | - | TRBV28 | TGTGCCAGCAGTCAGCTCTGGAGGGCCGGAGGGGATACGCAGTATTTT | CASSQLWRAGGDTQYF
TRBD1 | TRBJ2-3 | - | TRBV7-4 | TGTGCCAGCAGCTTAGTGGCCTCCGGGACAGGGGTTACAGATACGCAGTATTTT | CASSLVASGTGVTDTQYF
TRBD1 | TRBJ2-3 | once | TRBV5-4 | TGTGCCAGCCTGGGACAGGGGACAGATACGCAGTATTTT | CASLGQGTDTQYF
- | TRBJ1-4 | - | TRBV12-3/TRBV12-4 | TGTGCCAGCAGTTTTCTCGGGTTGACTGAAAAACTGTTTTTT | CASSFLGLTEKLFF
TRBD1 | TRBJ2-7 | few | TRBV20-1 | TGCAGTGCTAGGGACAGGGTGAGGACCTACGAGCAGTACTTC | CSARDRVRTYEQYF
- | TRBJ2-1 | few | TRBV6-1 | TGTGCCAGCAGTAAAGTCAACCAGGGTGAGCAGTTCTTC | CASSKVNQGEQFF
- | TRBJ1-4 | few | TRBV6-1 | TGTGCCAGCAGGGGACTTGTGGGAACTAATGAAAAACTGTTTTTT | CASRGLVGTNEKLFF
TRBD2 | TRBJ2-5 | - | TRBV18 | TGTGCCAGCTCACCATCGAGCGGGGTTGGAGAGACCCAGTACTTC | CASSPSSGVGETQYF
- | TRBJ1-6 | - | TRBV6-5 | TGTGCCAGCAGTTCCGCGCTTAATTCACCCCTCCACTTT | CASSSALNSPLHF
TRBD1 | TRBJ1-6 | - | TRBV11-2 | TGTGCCAGCAGCCCCCCCGGGACAGGGAATTCACCCCTCCACTTT | CASSPPGTGNSPLHF
TRBD2 | TRBJ2-5 | - | TRBV7-6 | TGTGCCAGCAGCTTTCCCCGGGACAGGGCACTAGCGGGAGTTGAGACCCAGTACTTC | CASSFPRDRALAGVETQYF
TRBD1 | TRBJ2-7 | - | TRBV12-3/TRBV12-4 | TGTGCCAGCAGCCCAGGGGGAATGCCCTACGAGCAGTACTTC | CASSPGGMPYEQYF
TRBD1 | TRBJ1-6 | many | TRBV5-1 | TGCGCCAGCAGCCCAGGACAGGGGGACAATTCACCCCTCCACTTT | CASSPGQGDNSPLHF
TRBD1 | TRBJ1-2 | few | TRBV5-6 | TGTGCCAGCAGCTTAAGTAGGACAGGGGGCACTTATGGCTACACCTTC | CASSLSRTGGTYGYTF
TRBD2 | TRBJ2-2 | few | TRBV12-3/TRBV12-4 | TGTGCCAGCAGTCGCCGGACTAGGACCGGGGAGCTGTTTTTT | CASSRRTRTGELFF
- | TRBJ2-1 | - | TRBV7-3 | TGTGCCAGCAGCCCAGAGGGGAGTGAGCAGTTCTTC | CASSPEGSEQFF